Below, one TCR beta chain is given with its context. Antigen: not known. The whole isolated RNA underwent reverse transcription, so sequencing captured expressed TCRB transcripts. The average read count of naive, central memory and regulatory T cell samples was some 3.8 million. The repertoire was sequenced with immunoSEQ multiplex PCR; TCRdb's copy has only in-frame clones and lacks some. This repertoire shows a few hundred thousand clones, 11% to 15% found once; its top ten account for approximately 0.018%. Looked up from germline, CDR1 is ENHRY and CDR2 is SYGVKD. The CDR3 has 13 residues. The ends lost 10 bases at V and 7 bases at J; junction bases unmatched: 8. The record originates from a study of beta chain features in type 1 diabetes. Whole-study findings and limits: Within the patient group, naive, central memory and Treg TCRB repertoires appeared more similar to each other than within healthy donors. Across all four CD4+ subsets, people with type 1 diabetes showed modestly shorter TCRB CDR3s. Since sequencing was performed on cDNA, cells with high TCR expression could be over-represented.

The sample comprised naive CD4+ T cells from blood. The rearrangement joins TRBV10-3 to TRBJ1-5, with 9 nucleotides matching TRBD1. This TCR came from a man under 40 with type 1 diabetes. The CDR3 coding sequence is TGTGCCACCGTACAGGGGGCAGGGCAGCCCCAGCATTTT. Translation gives CATVQGAGQPQHF.